This T cell receptor (beta chain) was sequenced in a study of blood T cell repertoires in COVID-19. As for the study in general: Samples representing acute and convalescent COVID-19 were sourced from the United States, Italy and Spain. From T cells, B-cell-depleted T cells, or PBMCs came the material, which was cDNA or gDNA.

CDR1 WNHNN and CDR2 SYGVQD come from the germline V gene (reference sequence). V lost 3 bases and J lost 4, with 4 bases in between. CDR3 length: 11 amino acids. This clone has a handful of counts. Study processing details: Cell counts per sample came from amplifying reference gene primers. Generated by immunoSEQ multiplex PCR, the TCRdb table keeps only in-frame clones and is missing some. The V and J calls and clone size come from that table; D and trimming were worked out from the DNA. The table has 70,000 to 85,000 clones, roughly 82% seen once; the top ten hold 10% to 15%. The chain links TRBV10-1 to TRBJ2-7; D gene unclear. Source material: peripheral blood. This receptor was taken from a man of 80 years or more with acute or convalescent COVID-19. In DNA, the CDR3 is TGCGCCAGCAGTGATAGTTACGAGCAGTACTTC. Amino acid sequence: CASSDSYEQYF.